The rows below give T cell receptor beta chains drawn from one sample of a study of spatial heterogeneity in lung cancer. TCRdb re-called the 5' RACE reads through MiXCR, storing one row per CDR3 protein. The data contain 39,000 or so distinct CDR3 sequences, approximately 3.1% of them singletons. The sample in question was normal lung tissue next to the tumor, obtained at surgery. All receptors come from a male donor with early-stage non-small cell lung cancer. Both conserved end residues are part of each CDR3. A D gene is named only where the DNA matches it firmly.

CDR3 protein,J gene,D gene,V gene
CASSRRGRGYNEQFF,TRBJ2-1,.,TRBV2
CASSRSNRANGYTF,TRBJ1-2,.,TRBV7-2
CASRRDSAGNTIYF,TRBJ1-3,.,TRBV12-3/TRBV12-4
CASSPYRNYGYTF,TRBJ1-2,.,TRBV14
CASSDYARDTIYGYTF,TRBJ1-2,.,TRBV6-1
CAWLGLRAFF,TRBJ1-1,.,TRBV30
CASSDPMGFREQYF,TRBJ2-7,.,TRBV10-2
CASTGQANTEAFF,TRBJ1-1,TRBD1,TRBV12-3/TRBV12-4
CASSPYYGGEALFF,TRBJ1-4,.,TRBV7-2
CASGEQETQYF,TRBJ2-5,.,TRBV12-3/TRBV12-4
CATTGIANYGYTF,TRBJ1-2,.,TRBV12-3/TRBV12-4
CASIPGQGRAFF,TRBJ1-1,TRBD1,TRBV6-5
CSARPRIRGNTEAFF,TRBJ1-1,.,TRBV20-1
CASSVNRQGPQHF,TRBJ1-5,TRBD1,TRBV6-1
CASRTRLAADTQYF,TRBJ2-3,TRBD2,TRBV6-2/TRBV6-3
CASSLTGGSNYGYTF,TRBJ1-2,TRBD1,TRBV7-8
CASLPGTGVGNTIYF,TRBJ1-3,.,TRBV6-5
CASSQSEAGRYTF,TRBJ1-2,.,TRBV3-1
CASSLLGQGAKQEQFF,TRBJ2-1,TRBD1,TRBV28
CSASRDYQETQYF,TRBJ2-5,.,TRBV29-1
CASSLGRTEAFF,TRBJ1-1,.,TRBV28
CASSLSGQGLLEQYF,TRBJ2-7,TRBD1,TRBV5-5
CASSPGLGGPNTDTQYF,TRBJ2-3,.,TRBV4-2
CSVEVRRGGSITGELFF,TRBJ2-2,TRBD2,TRBV29-1